This passage covers 21 T cell receptor beta chains from one sample sequenced in a study of cytomegalovirus exposure and HLA in healthy donors. Researchers ran the PCR with 60 Vbeta and 13 Jbeta primers. Generated by immunoSEQ multiplex PCR, the TCRdb table keeps only in-frame clones and is missing some. This sample has approximately 170,000 clones, with about four fifths found just once. The sequenced material came from PBMCs. Receptors were obtained from a male donor in good health and CMV-seronegative.

The gene calls are TRBV5-4 and TRBJ1-1; 7 bases are shared with TRBD1. Germline CDR1 reads SGHNT; CDR2 reads YYREEE (reference sequence). CDR3 length: 14 residues. V shed 4 bases, J shed 6 bases, and the junction held 9 bases outside the gene matches. CDR3 protein: CASSQGQTLAEAFF. DNA of the CDR3: TGTGCCAGCAGCCAGGGACAGACCCTCGCTGAAGCTTTCTTT.

V gene TRBV10-2 combines with J gene TRBJ1-5, with D perhaps matching TRBD1 (5 bases). CDR1 and CDR2 (germline): WSHSY, SAAADI. V was cut by 3 bases and J by 2 bases, with 8 bases left in between. The CDR3 totals 14 residues. CDR3 sequence: CASSDDSRNQPQHF. CDR3 DNA: TGCGCCAGCAGTGACGACAGCCGCAATCAGCCCCAGCATTTT.

The chain joins TRBV7-9 to TRBJ2-3, with D hard to call. Trimming took off 6 bases at V and 6 bases at J, with 13 bases between the two ends. Germline assignment: CDR1 SEHNR and CDR2 FQNEAQ (reference sequence). The CDR3 has 13 residues. CDR3 amino acids: CASSPGLPDTQYF. In DNA form, the CDR3 reads TGTGCCAGCAGTCCCGGGTTGCCGGATACGCAGTATTTT.

The sample holds a few counts of this clone. The rearrangement links TRBV19 to TRBJ1-1; D might be TRBD1 (6 bases). Trimming left V 7 bases short and J 6 bases short, with 15 bases between. The CDR3 covers 13 residues. CDR1 and CDR2 from the germline V gene are LNHDA and SQIVND (reference sequence). In nucleotides, the CDR3 is TGTGCCAGTACGCGGGGGGCGGCATCTGAAGCTTTCTTT. Translating gives CASTRGAASEAFF.

The gene calls are TRBV27 and TRBJ1-5, with TRBD1 as a possible D gene (5 bases). V lost 6 bases and J 7 bases, leaving 13 bases between the germline ends. Per the germline V gene, CDR1 is MNHEY and CDR2 is SMNVEV (reference sequence). There are 13 residues in the CDR3. The CDR3 region has the DNA TGTGCCAGCAGCAAGACAGTCTGGCAGCCCCAGCATTTT. Its protein is CASSKTVWQPQHF.

This chain connects TRBV19 to TRBJ2-2, with 10 bases that match TRBD2. Trimming cost V 9 bases and J 5 bases; bases outside gene matches: 6. This CDR3 has 14 residues. Per germline, CDR1 LNHDA and CDR2 SQIVND (reference sequence). The CDR3 bases are TGTGCCAGCAGACTAGCGGGTTTAACCGGGGAGCTGTTTTTT. Translated: CASRLAGLTGELFF. Full variable domain (remainder filled in from reference TRBV19 and TRBJ2-2): DGGITQSPKYLFRKEGQNVTLSCEQNLNHDAMYWYRQDPGQGLRLIYYSQIVNDFQKGDIAEGYSVSREKKESFPLTVTSAQKNPTAFYLCASRLAGLTGELFFGEGSRLTVL.

The rearrangement links TRBV28 to TRBJ2-5; unclear D gene. The CDR3 consists of 15 residues. V was clipped by 3 bases and J by 4 bases, with 15 bases between them. Per the germline V gene, CDR1 is MDHEN and CDR2 is SYDVKM. The CDR3, as DNA: TGTGCCAGCAGTTTTACACCTGGGCCTCGAGAGACCCAGTACTTC. Amino acids: CASSFTPGPRETQYF.

The sample holds a few counts of this clone. V is TRBV7-9 and J is TRBJ2-3, with 9 bases matching TRBD2. The trim removed 3 bases at V and 2 bases at J, leaving 3 bases unmatched. This CDR3 region has 15 residues. Germline V gene lookup returns CDR1 SEHNR and CDR2 FQNEAQ (reference sequence). CDR3 amino acids: CASSLRGGDTDTQYF. The CDR3 nucleotides are TGTGCCAGCAGCTTGCGGGGGGGGGACACAGATACGCAGTATTTT.

In regard to this clone: Within the sample, other DNA sequences also encode this same CDR3. The chain employs TRBV2 and TRBJ2-7; 7 bases align to TRBD2. Looked up from germline, CDR1 is SNHLY and CDR2 is FYNNEI. This CDR3 has 16 amino acids. J was trimmed by 2 bases and V by 7 bases; bases with no gene match: 14. CDR3 in amino acids: CASIERLAEIAYEQYF. CDR3 nucleotides: TGTGCCAGCATCGAACGGCTAGCGGAGATCGCCTACGAGCAGTACTTC.

The CDR3 region has the DNA TGTGCCAGCAGCTTAGGGGCTTTCGAGCAGTACTTC. Residues: CASSLGAFEQYF. This rearrangement joins TRBV7-2 to TRBJ2-7, with no clear D. V was trimmed by 1 base and J by 6 bases, leaving 7 bases between them. The CDR3 contains 12 residues. The germline V gene has CDR1 SGHTA and CDR2 FQGNSA.

This clone was seen a single time. The rearrangement joins TRBV7-3 to TRBJ1-2; 11 nucleotides match TRBD1. Germline values: CDR1 SGHTA, CDR2 FQGTGA. Losses at the gene ends were 1 base for V and 3 bases for J; bases not matched to a gene: 4. This CDR3 has 16 residues. CDR3 sequence (DNA): TGTGCCAGCAGCTTAAGCCCGGGACAGGGGGACTATGGCTACACCTTC. It yields the protein CASSLSPGQGDYGYTF.

This chain joins TRBV10-3 and TRBJ2-1; TRBD1 agrees at 7 bases. Trimming took 8 bases from V and 10 from J; bases not matched to a gene: 11. From germline, CDR1 is ENHRY and CDR2 SYGVKD. There are 13 residues in the CDR3. Written as DNA, the CDR3 is TGTGCCATCCACAGGGGATTCTTTGAAGAGCAGTTCTTC. This codes for CAIHRGFFEEQFF.

The rearrangement joins TRBV19 to TRBJ1-1; 10 bases are shared with TRBD1. The CDR3 is 16 residues long. Germline V gene data show CDR1 as LNHDA and CDR2 as SQIVND (reference sequence). Germline trimming cut 6 bases from V and 4 bases from J; bases unmatched to any gene: 11. The CDR3 here is CASSIRDRGPGTEAFF. CDR3 in DNA: TGTGCCAGTAGCATCCGGGACAGGGGTCCGGGCACTGAAGCTTTCTTT.

The chain recombines TRBV6-4 with TRBJ1-1; 9 positions match TRBD1. After removal of 5 bases from V and 5 bases from J, the junction contained 6 bases not matched to a gene. Germline CDR1 MRHNA, CDR2 SNTAGT. CDR3 length equals 14 residues. CDR3 in amino acids: CASSYRGRETEAFF. The CDR3 nucleotides are TGTGCCAGCAGTTACAGGGGGCGGGAGACTGAAGCTTTCTTT.

This rearrangement joins TRBV5-1 to TRBJ2-1; 7 nucleotides agree with TRBD2. Trimming removed 2 bases from V and 8 bases from J; junction bases left unmatched: 7. This CDR3 region has 14 residues. Germline-derived CDR1 and CDR2 are SGHRS and YFSETQ. The CDR3 is CASSFRGETHEQFF. CDR3 DNA: TGCGCCAGCAGCTTCCGGGGGGAAACTCATGAGCAGTTCTTC.

This sequence joins TRBV28 and TRBJ2-7; possible D gene TRBD1, 6 bases. Looked up from germline, CDR1 is MDHEN and CDR2 is SYDVKM. The CDR3 spans 14 residues. V was shortened by 8 bases and J by 4 bases, with 18 bases between the two germline ends. For the CDR3, the DNA is TGTGCCAGCCAACTAGGGGGTAGGGGTTACGAGCAGTACTTC. Its translation: CASQLGGRGYEQYF.

The chain couples TRBV18 to TRBJ1-1, with TRBD1 matching over 8 bases. The CDR3 contains 17 residues. The germline CDR1 and CDR2 sequences are KGHSH and LQKENI. V lost 3 bases and J lost 7; bases outside the gene matches: 16. CDR3 sequence reads: CASSPRDLTGTGHEAFF. Here the CDR3 DNA reads TGTGCCAGCTCACCGCGGGACCTAACCGGGACAGGCCATGAAGCTTTCTTT.

The CDR3 is CAISESRTGTNSPLHF. The CDR3 DNA reads as TGTGCCATCAGTGAGTCGAGAACAGGAACCAATTCACCCCTCCACTTT. V usage is TRBV10-3 and J usage is TRBJ1-6; weak D call: TRBD1 (5 bases). The ends were cut back, 0 bases at V and 7 bases at J, with 13 bases in the middle. The CDR3 is made up of 16 amino acids. Germline-derived CDR1 and CDR2 are ENHRY and SYGVKD.

A single count supports this clone. The chain uses TRBV5-8 and TRBJ1-5, with a possible D match to TRBD1 (5 bases). The CDR3 is made up of 15 amino acids. The V and J ends lost 4 bases and 2 bases respectively, with 13 bases between them. Germline CDR1 SGHTS, CDR2 YDEGEE. The chain's CDR3 is CASSRGLQRNQPQHF. The CDR3 DNA follows: TGTGCCAGCAGCCGGGGACTTCAGCGCAATCAGCCCCAGCATTTT.

This chain joins TRBV19 and TRBJ1-6; 7 bases map to TRBD1. V shed 1 base, J shed 0 bases, and the junction held 6 bases outside the gene matches. The CDR3 runs 18 residues. Germline V gene sequence: CDR1 LNHDA, CDR2 SQIVND (reference sequence). The CDR3 nucleotides read TGTGCCAGTAGTATAGCGGGACAGCGGAGCTCCTATAATTCACCCCTCCACTTT. Translating gives CASSIAGQRSSYNSPLHF.

V usage is TRBV11-2 and J usage is TRBJ1-2, with 7 bases aligning to TRBD1. This CDR3 region has 14 residues. Germline V gene data show CDR1 as SGHAT and CDR2 as FQNNGV. The trim removed 5 bases at V and 14 bases at J, leaving 17 bases unmatched. CDR3 sequence reads: CASSHEWTGGSGTF. In DNA form, the CDR3 reads TGTGCCAGCAGCCATGAATGGACAGGAGGATCGGGGACCTTC.